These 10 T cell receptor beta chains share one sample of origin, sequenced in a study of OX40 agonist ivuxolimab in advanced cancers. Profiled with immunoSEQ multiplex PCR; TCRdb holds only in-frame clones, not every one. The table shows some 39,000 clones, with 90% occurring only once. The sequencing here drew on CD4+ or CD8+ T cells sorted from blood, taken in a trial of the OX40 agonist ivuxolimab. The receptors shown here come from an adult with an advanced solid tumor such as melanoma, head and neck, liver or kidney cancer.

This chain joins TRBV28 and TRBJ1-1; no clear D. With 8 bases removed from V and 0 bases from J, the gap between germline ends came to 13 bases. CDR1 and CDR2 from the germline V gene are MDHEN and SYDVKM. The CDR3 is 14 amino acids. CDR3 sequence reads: CASLKAGLNTEAFF. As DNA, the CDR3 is TGTGCCAGCCTGAAGGCAGGTTTGAACACTGAAGCTTTCTTT. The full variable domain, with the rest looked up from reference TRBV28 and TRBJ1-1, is DVKVTQSSRYLVKRTGEKVFLECVQDMDHENMFWYRQDPGLGLRLIYFSYDVKMKEKGDIPEGYSVSREKKERFSLILESASTNQTSMYLCASLKAGLNTEAFFGQGTRLTVV.

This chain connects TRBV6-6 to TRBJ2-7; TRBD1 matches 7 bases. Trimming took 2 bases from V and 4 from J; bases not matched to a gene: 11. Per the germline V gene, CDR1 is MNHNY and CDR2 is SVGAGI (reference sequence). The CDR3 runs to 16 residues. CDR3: CASSYAGDSGEYEQYF. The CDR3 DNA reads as TGTGCCAGCAGTTACGCAGGGGACAGCGGAGAGTACGAGCAGTACTTC.

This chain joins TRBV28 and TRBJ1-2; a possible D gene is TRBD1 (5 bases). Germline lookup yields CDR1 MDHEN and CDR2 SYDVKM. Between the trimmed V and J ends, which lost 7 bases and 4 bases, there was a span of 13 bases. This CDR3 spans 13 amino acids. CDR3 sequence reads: CASTSDGGYGYTF. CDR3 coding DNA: TGTGCCAGCACCAGTGATGGGGGCTATGGCTACACCTTC.

CDR3 in amino acids: CASSLLGEIQYF. In nucleotides, the CDR3 is TGCGCCAGCAGCCTCTTAGGGGAGATCCAGTACTTC. The chain combines TRBV5-1 with TRBJ2-7; D might be TRBD1 or TRBD2, each matching 5 bases. Trimming removed 4 bases at V and 10 bases at J, with 15 bases between. Germline CDR1 reads SGHRS; CDR2 reads YFSETQ. The CDR3 length is 12 residues.

The CDR3 nucleotides read TGTGCCAGCAGTGACCAAACTAGCGGGGGCCAGTATTTT. Translating it yields CASSDQTSGGQYF. The chain has TRBV6-4 and TRBJ2-3; TRBD2 matches at 11 bases. The CDR3 length is 13 residues. Per germline, CDR1 MRHNA and CDR2 SNTAGT. V lost 2 bases and J lost 12; bases outside the gene matches: 4.

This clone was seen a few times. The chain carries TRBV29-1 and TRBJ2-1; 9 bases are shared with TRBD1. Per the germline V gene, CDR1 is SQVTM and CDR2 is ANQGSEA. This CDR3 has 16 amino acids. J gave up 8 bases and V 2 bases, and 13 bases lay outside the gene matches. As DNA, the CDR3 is TGCAGCGTTGAAAGCAGTTTTGGGACAGGGCGATATGAGCAGTTCTTC. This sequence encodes CSVESSFGTGRYEQFF.

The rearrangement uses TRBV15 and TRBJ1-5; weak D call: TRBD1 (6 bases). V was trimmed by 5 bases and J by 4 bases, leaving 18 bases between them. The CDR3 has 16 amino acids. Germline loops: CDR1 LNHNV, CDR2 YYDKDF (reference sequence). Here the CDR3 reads CATSAFGGGPNQPQHF. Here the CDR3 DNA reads TGTGCCACCAGCGCATTCGGGGGGGGGCCGAATCAGCCCCAGCATTTT.

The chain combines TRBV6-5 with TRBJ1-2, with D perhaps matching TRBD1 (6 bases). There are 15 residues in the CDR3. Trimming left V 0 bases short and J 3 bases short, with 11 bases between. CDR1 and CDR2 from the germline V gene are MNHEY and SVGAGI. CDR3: CASSYSRSGDYGYTF. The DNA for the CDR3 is TGTGCCAGCAGTTACTCGAGATCAGGGGACTATGGCTACACCTTC.

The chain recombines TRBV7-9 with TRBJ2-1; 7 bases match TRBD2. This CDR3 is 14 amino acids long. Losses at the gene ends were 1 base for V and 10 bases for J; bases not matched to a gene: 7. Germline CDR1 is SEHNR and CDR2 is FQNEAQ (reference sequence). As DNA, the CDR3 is TGTGCCAGCAGCTTAGTGGGGGGGTCTGAGGAGCAGTTCTTC. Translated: CASSLVGGSEEQFF.

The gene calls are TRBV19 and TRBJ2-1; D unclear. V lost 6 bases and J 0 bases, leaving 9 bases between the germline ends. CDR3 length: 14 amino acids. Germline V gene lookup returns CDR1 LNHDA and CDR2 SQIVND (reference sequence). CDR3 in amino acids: CASRRATSYNEQFF. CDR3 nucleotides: TGTGCCAGTAGGAGAGCTACCTCCTACAATGAGCAGTTCTTC.